Following are 26 T cell receptor beta chains from one sample sequenced in a study of blood T cells in healthy people across ages. With a J-beta primer mix and a sample-barcoded 5' primer, a second PCR ran about 7 to 12 cycles. TCRdb re-analysed the 5' RACE reads in MiXCR, keeping a single row per CDR3 protein. The sample records approximately 900,000 distinct CDR3 sequences, 29% being singletons. This same sample was also taken into another study, of T cells of mothers and their children.

The sequenced sample was blood. All receptors come from a woman between 40 and 55 years old in good health.

Points on this clonotype: An end of the junction differs from the germline gene, which may be a read error. This chain joins TRBV18 and TRBJ1-2; no clear D gene. Germline CDR1 is KGHSH and CDR2 is LQKENI. The CDR3 is made up of 14 amino acids. In DNA form, the CDR3 reads TGTGCCAGCTCACCTTTGGAGGACCACTATAGCTACACCTTC. Protein: CASSPLEDHYSYTF. Full variable domain (outside the CDR3, taken from reference TRBV18 and TRBJ1-2): NAGVMQNPRHLVRRRGQEARLRCSPMKGHSHVYWYRQLPEEGLKFMVYLQKENIIDESGMPKERFSAEFPKEGPSILRIQQVVRGDSAAYFCASSPLEDHYSYTFGSGTRLTVV.

J is TRBJ2-7 and V is TRBV20-1, with 7 positions matching TRBD1. The CDR3 runs 13 residues. Germline CDR1 DFQATT, CDR2 SNEGSKA (reference sequence). The V and J ends lost 7 bases and 2 bases, in that order; junction bases with no gene match: 8. The CDR3 spells CSVPGQIPYEQYF. The DNA of the CDR3 is TGCAGTGTACCGGGACAGATCCCCTACGAGCAGTACTTC.

CDR3 protein: CASSYSLDTGELFF. The CDR3 DNA reads as TGTGCCAGCAGTTACTCCTTGGACACCGGGGAGCTGTTTTTT. The gene calls are TRBV6-2 or TRBV6-3 and TRBJ2-2, with no clear D. The CDR3 spans 14 residues. Germline CDR1 MNHEY, CDR2 SVGEGT. V dropped 0 bases and J dropped 3 bases, with 5 bases sitting between them.

The gene calls are TRBV19 and TRBJ1-2; no definite D call. Trimming removed 5 bases from V and 8 bases from J, with 12 bases in between. The CDR3 totals 12 residues. CDR1 is LNHDA and CDR2 is SQIVND in the germline V gene (reference sequence). The CDR3 nucleotides are TGTGCCAGTAGTGTCTCGCCCGGCGGCTACACCTTC. Residues: CASSVSPGGYTF.

This chain uses TRBV6-4 with TRBJ2-3; 11 bases agree with TRBD2. Germline values: CDR1 MRHNA, CDR2 SNTAGT. CDR3 length: 16 amino acids. V was clipped by 6 bases and J by 5 bases; unmatched bases: 10. CDR3 residues: CASSHLTSGVVDTQYF. For the CDR3, the DNA is TGTGCCAGCAGCCACTTGACTAGCGGGGTTGTAGATACGCAGTATTTT.

This clonotype was counted many times. This chain connects TRBV10-3 to TRBJ2-5, with unresolved D. Germline V gene lookup returns CDR1 ENHRY and CDR2 SYGVKD. Deletions cut 2 bases from V and 4 bases from J, with 2 bases between. This CDR3 is 11 amino acids long. DNA for the CDR3: TGTGCCATCAGTGAGCGAGAGACCCAGTACTTC. Amino acid sequence: CAISERETQYF.

This clonotype was observed a handful of times. A much bigger clone sits one base away, suggesting this may be a read error. The gene calls are TRBV20-1 and TRBJ1-2; TRBD1 matches at 7 bases. The CDR3 spans 18 residues. Germline V gene sequence: CDR1 DFQATT, CDR2 SNEGSKA (reference sequence). V dropped 1 base and J dropped 6; count of bases not matched to a gene: 20. The CDR3 DNA is TGCAGTGCTAGAGGGTCAGCCAGACAGGGTTTCATAGGGGATGGCTACACCTTC. Translation gives CSARGSARQGFIGDGYTF.

This clonotype has a single count. The chain is built from TRBV6-5 and TRBJ1-1; D is undetermined. This CDR3 has 13 amino acids. CDR1 MNHEY and CDR2 SVGAGI come from the germline V gene. V was pared by 6 bases and J by 6 bases, with 14 bases between. Here the CDR3 DNA reads TGTGCCAGCAGGCTAAGCAAGGTCGCTGAAGCTTTCTTT. Translation gives CASRLSKVAEAFF.

The gene calls are TRBV10-3 and TRBJ2-7; possibly TRBD2 for D (5 bases). CDR1 ENHRY and CDR2 SYGVKD come from the germline V gene. The V end lost 11 bases, the J end lost 0 bases, and 14 bases lay between the germline ends. The CDR3 runs 13 residues. The CDR3 sequence is CASKRESSYEQYF. The DNA of the CDR3 is TGTGCCTCAAAGAGGGAGAGCTCCTACGAGCAGTACTTC.

About this clonotype itself: A read error may produce the germline difference seen at one junction end. V gene TRBV7-2 combines with J gene TRBJ1-2; D uncertain. The CDR3 has 16 residues. Germline V CDR1 and CDR2: SGHTA, FQGNSA. Written as DNA, the CDR3 is TGTGCCAGCAGCTTAGGAGGCGGGGTTTATAACTATGGCAACACCTTC. Translation: CASSLGGGVYNYGNTF.

The rearrangement joins TRBV27 to TRBJ1-6; a weak D match, TRBD1 (6 bases). This CDR3 region has 19 residues. Trimming removed 4 bases at V and 13 bases at J, with 32 bases between. Germline CDR1 is MNHEY and CDR2 is SMNVEV (reference sequence). This chain's CDR3 is CASSSSFGKDRFRGGPLHF. CDR3 bases: TGTGCCAGCAGTTCCTCGTTCGGAAAGGACAGATTTCGCGGAGGGCCCCTCCACTTT.

This clonotype was counted a few times. V and J are TRBV3-1 and TRBJ2-4; D is unclear. Germline V CDR1 and CDR2: LGHDT, YNNKEL (reference sequence). This CDR3 is built from 13 residues. Trimming removed 0 bases at V and 13 bases at J, with 13 bases between. The CDR3 is CASSQDLRTAQYF. In DNA form, the CDR3 reads TGTGCCAGCAGCCAAGACTTACGGACGGCGCAGTACTTC.

On this clonotype itself: This may arise from a read error, as a much more abundant clone is one base away. The V call is TRBV9, the J call TRBJ1-6; 12 positions agree with TRBD1. The CDR3 is made up of 15 amino acids. The V gene's germline CDR1 is SGDLS and CDR2 YYNGEE. CDR3 DNA: TGTACCAGCAGCGAGGGACAGGGGGCTAATTCACCCCTCCACTTT. It is translated as CTSSEGQGANSPLHF.

This clonotype was seen at least ten times. The gene calls are TRBV6-2 or TRBV6-3 and TRBJ2-1, with 8 bases that match TRBD1. V dropped 6 bases and J dropped 4; count of bases not matched to a gene: 11. The CDR3 sequence is 16 residues long. Germline loops: CDR1 MNHEY, CDR2 SVGEGT. CDR3 loop: CASREDRDWRYNEQFF. The CDR3 nucleotides are TGTGCCAGCAGGGAGGACAGGGATTGGCGTTACAATGAGCAGTTCTTC.

This clonotype was found many times. The chain links TRBV5-6 to TRBJ2-5; D is unresolved. This CDR3 contains 11 residues. Trimming shortened V by 0 bases and J by 6 bases, and 3 bases separated the two germline ends. Looked up from germline, CDR1 is SGHDT and CDR2 is YYEEEE. The chain's CDR3 is CASSLGKTQYF. The CDR3, as DNA: TGTGCCAGCAGCTTGGGGAAGACCCAGTACTTC.

This clonotype was detected only a few times. This chain connects TRBV7-9 to TRBJ2-7; no clear D. V dropped 1 base and J dropped 7 bases, with 17 bases sitting between them. CDR1 is SEHNR, CDR2 FQNEAQ, per germline (reference sequence). This CDR3 has 15 residues. The CDR3 DNA is TGTGCCAGCAGCTTAGGAAACAGCTTCTACAATGAGCAGTACTTC. Its protein is CASSLGNSFYNEQYF. Based on the CDR3 plus reference TRBV7-9 and TRBJ2-7, the full variable domain is DTGVSQNPRHKITKRGQNVTFRCDPISEHNRLYWYRQTLGQGPEFLTYFQNEAQLEKSRLLSDRFSAERPKGSFSTLEIQRTEQGDSAMYLCASSLGNSFYNEQYFGPGTRLTVT.

A remark on this clonotype: A much larger clone lies a single base off, so this may be a read error. The V call is TRBV10-3, the J call TRBJ2-1, with 13 nucleotides matching TRBD2. The J call could be wrong; TRBJ2-7 is a better fit for the DNA end. Germline V gene lookup returns CDR1 ENHRY and CDR2 SYGVKD. There are 18 residues in the CDR3. The CDR3 loop is CAISLNTGTSGTYNEQYF. CDR3 DNA sequence: TGTGCCATCAGTTTGAACACCGGGACTAGCGGGACCTACAATGAGCAGTACTTC.

About this clonotype: A much larger clone lies a single base off, so this may be a read error. The rearrangement links TRBV29-1 to TRBJ2-3; the D gene is possibly TRBD1 (5 bases). Germline V gives CDR1 SQVTM, CDR2 ANQGSEA. The CDR3 runs 13 residues. DNA of the CDR3: TGCAGCGCCTCAAGGGCAGGGTCAGATACGCGGTATTTT. The encoded protein is CSASRAGSDTRYF.

This clonotype came up a few times. The chain joins TRBV7-2 to TRBJ2-3; 8 nucleotides align to TRBD2. CDR1 is SGHTA, CDR2 FQGNSA, per germline. V lost 1 base and J lost 5; bases outside the gene matches: 5. The CDR3 has 15 amino acids. This CDR3 reads CASSLGGGRVDTQYF. The CDR3, as DNA: TGTGCCAGCAGCTTAGGCGGGGGGAGAGTAGATACGCAGTATTTT.

A single count supports this clonotype. An end of the junction does not agree with germline; a read error may underlie this. Here the CDR3 reads CASSLDVSPPHF. For the CDR3, the DNA is TGTGCCAGCAGCTTGGACGTTTCACCCCCCCACTTT. The gene calls are TRBV5-4 and TRBJ1-6; D is unclear. The CDR3 is 12 residues long. In germline, CDR1 is SGHNT, CDR2 YYREEE (reference sequence).

This clonotype was seen a few times. V and J are TRBV12-3 or TRBV12-4 and TRBJ1-5; 7 bases are shared with TRBD1. The V gene end was trimmed by 5 bases and the J gene end by 3 bases; junction bases not matched to a gene: 4. The CDR3 is 14 amino acids. The CDR3 bases are TGTGCCAGCAGTCGACAGGGCCACAATCAGCCCCAGCATTTT. This codes for CASSRQGHNQPQHF.

The chain combines TRBV2 with TRBJ1-1; no clear D. The CDR3 has 14 amino acids. V was trimmed by 3 bases and J by 0 bases, leaving 8 bases between them. Germline values: CDR1 SNHLY, CDR2 FYNNEI. The CDR3 here is CASSERVLNTEAFF. The CDR3 DNA is TGTGCCAGCAGTGAGAGGGTCCTGAACACTGAAGCTTTCTTT.

The chain couples TRBV24-1 to TRBJ2-2; D is undetermined. The V gene's germline CDR1 is KGHDR and CDR2 SFDVKD. V was clipped by 1 base and J by 0 bases, with 11 bases between them. This CDR3 is 17 amino acids long. CDR3 bases: TGTGCCACCAGTGATTTAGGAATGACTTCGAACACCGGGGAGCTGTTTTTT. It encodes CATSDLGMTSNTGELFF.

For this clonotype: A read error may be the cause here, since a much bigger clone is one base away. The J gene is TRBJ2-4, the V gene TRBV28; D might be TRBD1 or TRBD2, each matching 6 bases. The tail of the sequence fits TRBJ2-7 better, so the J call may be wrong. Germline-derived CDR1 and CDR2 are MDHEN and SYDVKM. The CDR3 length is 14 residues. Here the CDR3 DNA reads TGTGCCAGCAGTTTGGGGGGCGGCTTCACCGAGCAGTACTTC. This codes for CASSLGGGFTEQYF.

The rearrangement uses TRBV28 and TRBJ2-7, with 12 bases identical to TRBD1. The CDR3 length is 15 residues. Trimming took 7 bases from V and 8 from J; bases not matched to a gene: 12. Germline lookup yields CDR1 MDHEN and CDR2 SYDVKM. Here the CDR3 DNA reads TGTGCCAGCACCCCATTAGGGACAGGGGGCGCACAGCAGTACTTC. Its protein is CASTPLGTGGAQQYF.

The rearrangement links TRBV9 to TRBJ2-1; D is perhaps TRBD1 (6 bases). This CDR3 has 15 amino acids. V was cut by 1 base and J by 5 bases, with 13 bases left in between. Per germline, CDR1 SGDLS and CDR2 YYNGEE. In DNA, the CDR3 is TGTGCCAGCAGCGTATGGGGGCGCGCGGACAATGAGCAGTTCTTC. This codes for CASSVWGRADNEQFF.